Listed below are T cell receptor beta chains from one sample, sequenced in a study of response to subunit inactivated influenza vaccine. In TCRdb, the RT-PCR reads were re-called with MiXCR into one record per CDR3 protein. The sample records around 570,000 distinct CDR3 sequences, under 9% being singletons. The sequences come from PBMCs from blood, collected around 25 months after vaccination. The source is a man between 50 and 75 years old who received an inactivated influenza vaccine. CDR3s include the opening cysteine and the closing phenylalanine or tryptophan. D genes are given only for firm matches. Size is omitted from some rows. Given values are once, few, many or a class for expanded clones.

j_gene: TRBJ2-2
d_gene: NA
abundance: NA
v_gene: TRBV7-2
CDR3aa: CASPGLGELFF
CDR3nt: TGTGCCAGCCCCGGGCTGGGGGAGCTGTTTTTT

j_gene: TRBJ2-1
d_gene: TRBD2
abundance: many
v_gene: TRBV20-1
CDR3aa: CSASPSGVEQFF
CDR3nt: TGCAGTGCTAGCCCCAGCGGGGTTGAGCAGTTCTTC

j_gene: TRBJ2-2
d_gene: TRBD1
abundance: NA
v_gene: TRBV6-1
CDR3aa: CASRMDRGTGELFF
CDR3nt: TGTGCCAGCAGAATGGACAGGGGGACCGGGGAGCTGTTTTTT

j_gene: TRBJ2-5
d_gene: NA
abundance: many
v_gene: TRBV24-1
CDR3aa: CATSRAESQETQYF
CDR3nt: TGTGCCACCAGTCGGGCAGAGAGTCAAGAGACCCAGTACTTC

j_gene: TRBJ1-6
d_gene: TRBD1
abundance: many
v_gene: TRBV4-1
CDR3aa: CASSHAGQGSNSPLHF
CDR3nt: TGCGCCAGCAGCCATGCCGGACAGGGGAGCAATTCACCCCTCCACTTT

j_gene: TRBJ2-7
d_gene: NA
abundance: NA
v_gene: TRBV7-2
CDR3aa: CASSLSKEQYF
CDR3nt: TGTGCCAGCAGCTTATCGAAGGAGCAGTACTTC

j_gene: TRBJ2-1
d_gene: TRBD2
abundance: few
v_gene: TRBV18
CDR3aa: CASSPPLAASYNEQFF
CDR3nt: TGTGCCAGCTCACCCCCCCTAGCGGCTTCCTACAATGAGCAGTTCTTC

j_gene: TRBJ2-2
d_gene: TRBD1
abundance: many
v_gene: TRBV12-3/TRBV12-4
CDR3aa: CASTQGVADTGELFF
CDR3nt: TGTGCCAGCACTCAGGGGGTTGCGGACACCGGGGAGCTGTTTTTT

j_gene: TRBJ2-1
d_gene: NA
abundance: many
v_gene: TRBV11-2
CDR3aa: CASSLDLGNEQFF
CDR3nt: TGTGCCAGCAGCCTGGACTTGGGCAATGAGCAGTTCTTC

j_gene: TRBJ2-7
d_gene: NA
abundance: NA
v_gene: TRBV28
CDR3aa: CASSLYREQYF
CDR3nt: TGTGCCAGCAGTCTATACAGAGAGCAGTACTTC

j_gene: TRBJ2-3
d_gene: NA
abundance: few
v_gene: TRBV6-2/TRBV6-3
CDR3aa: CASSYSGIDTQYF
CDR3nt: TGTGCCAGCAGTTACTCGGGGATAGATACGCAGTATTTT

j_gene: TRBJ2-7
d_gene: NA
abundance: few
v_gene: TRBV5-1
CDR3aa: CASSLVVNSYEQYF
CDR3nt: TGCGCCAGCAGCTTGGTGGTCAACTCCTACGAGCAGTACTTC

j_gene: TRBJ1-1
d_gene: NA
abundance: many
v_gene: TRBV12-3/TRBV12-4
CDR3aa: CASSFPGLRTEAFF
CDR3nt: TGTGCCAGCAGTTTCCCGGGGTTGCGCACTGAAGCTTTCTTT

j_gene: TRBJ1-2
d_gene: NA
abundance: many
v_gene: TRBV5-1
CDR3aa: CASSLGRTSGYGYTF
CDR3nt: TGCGCCAGCAGCCTAGGACGGACATCTGGCTATGGCTACACCTTC

j_gene: TRBJ2-5
d_gene: TRBD2
abundance: many
v_gene: TRBV29-1
CDR3aa: CSVEGTSGDLGQETQYF
CDR3nt: TGCAGCGTTGAAGGGACTAGCGGTGACCTAGGCCAAGAGACCCAGTACTTC

j_gene: TRBJ2-1
d_gene: TRBD2
abundance: few
v_gene: TRBV11-2
CDR3aa: CASSPRAGVSSQFF
CDR3nt: TGTGCCAGCAGCCCTCGTGCGGGGGTTTCTTCTCAGTTCTTC

j_gene: TRBJ2-7
d_gene: NA
abundance: NA
v_gene: TRBV5-6
CDR3aa: CASSFKRLDSEQYF
CDR3nt: TGTGCCAGCAGCTTTAAGAGACTAGATAGCGAGCAGTACTTC

j_gene: TRBJ2-7
d_gene: NA
abundance: NA
v_gene: TRBV20-1
CDR3aa: CSARDPGITYEQYF
CDR3nt: TGCAGTGCTAGAGACCCGGGGATAACCTACGAGCAGTACTTC

j_gene: TRBJ1-5
d_gene: NA
abundance: many
v_gene: TRBV20-1
CDR3aa: CSASRLSKGNQPQHF
CDR3nt: TGCAGTGCTAGTAGGCTGTCAAAGGGCAATCAGCCCCAGCATTTT

j_gene: TRBJ2-7
d_gene: NA
abundance: few
v_gene: TRBV4-2
CDR3aa: CASSQATPSEQYF
CDR3nt: TGTGCCAGCAGCCAGGCCACCCCTTCCGAGCAGTACTTC

j_gene: TRBJ2-5
d_gene: NA
abundance: many
v_gene: TRBV5-6
CDR3aa: CASNHRVGETQYF
CDR3nt: TGTGCCAGCAACCACAGGGTCGGAGAGACCCAGTACTTC

j_gene: TRBJ2-3
d_gene: TRBD2
abundance: few
v_gene: TRBV28
CDR3aa: CASSPTGLAGISDTQYF
CDR3nt: TGTGCCAGCAGTCCCACGGGACTAGCGGGAATTTCAGATACGCAGTATTTT

j_gene: TRBJ2-7
d_gene: NA
abundance: NA
v_gene: TRBV12-3/TRBV12-4
CDR3aa: CASSEGVWEQYF
CDR3nt: TGTGCCAGCAGTGAGGGGGTGTGGGAGCAGTACTTC

j_gene: TRBJ1-2
d_gene: NA
abundance: few
v_gene: TRBV25-1
CDR3aa: CASSEIQVGYTF
CDR3nt: TGTGCCAGCAGTGAGATACAAGTCGGCTACACCTTC

j_gene: TRBJ1-2
d_gene: NA
abundance: NA
v_gene: TRBV18
CDR3aa: CASSPDYYGYTF
CDR3nt: TGTGCCAGCTCACCGGACTACTATGGCTACACCTTC

j_gene: TRBJ2-7
d_gene: NA
abundance: NA
v_gene: TRBV20-1
CDR3aa: CSARRQDYEQYF
CDR3nt: TGCAGTGCTAGACGACAGGACTACGAGCAGTACTTC

j_gene: TRBJ2-7
d_gene: TRBD1
abundance: NA
v_gene: TRBV28
CDR3aa: CASSSRTGHEQYF
CDR3nt: TGTGCCAGCAGTTCCAGGACAGGGCACGAGCAGTACTTC

j_gene: TRBJ2-5
d_gene: NA
abundance: many
v_gene: TRBV7-9
CDR3aa: CASSLQGETQYF
CDR3nt: TGTGCCAGCAGTTTACAAGGAGAGACCCAGTACTTC

j_gene: TRBJ2-7
d_gene: TRBD1
abundance: NA
v_gene: TRBV29-1
CDR3aa: CSVPTERDRSSYEQYF
CDR3nt: TGCAGCGTTCCCACTGAACGGGACAGGAGCTCCTACGAGCAGTACTTC

j_gene: TRBJ2-3
d_gene: NA
abundance: many
v_gene: TRBV7-2
CDR3aa: CASSLEGGLLNTQYF
CDR3nt: TGTGCCAGCAGCTTAGAGGGGGGGCTCCTTAATACGCAGTATTTT

j_gene: TRBJ2-1
d_gene: TRBD1
abundance: many
v_gene: TRBV29-1
CDR3aa: CSAGGGQGSNEQFF
CDR3nt: TGCAGCGCTGGGGGAGGACAGGGGTCCAATGAGCAGTTCTTC

j_gene: TRBJ1-3
d_gene: NA
abundance: NA
v_gene: TRBV2
CDR3aa: CASSDSTGSGNTIYF
CDR3nt: TGTGCCAGCAGTGATTCGACAGGCTCTGGAAACACCATATATTTT

j_gene: TRBJ2-1
d_gene: NA
abundance: NA
v_gene: TRBV24-1
CDR3aa: CATSDLGRGNEQFF
CDR3nt: TGTGCCACCAGTGATTTAGGTCGGGGCAATGAGCAGTTCTTC

j_gene: TRBJ2-4
d_gene: NA
abundance: few
v_gene: TRBV2
CDR3aa: CASNLVAKNIQYF
CDR3nt: TGTGCCAGCAATCTGGTAGCCAAAAACATTCAGTACTTC

j_gene: TRBJ1-4
d_gene: NA
abundance: few
v_gene: TRBV6-1
CDR3aa: CATGGEVREKLFF
CDR3nt: TGTGCCACCGGCGGGGAGGTGAGGGAAAAACTGTTTTTT

j_gene: TRBJ1-3
d_gene: NA
abundance: few
v_gene: TRBV7-9
CDR3aa: CASSPLVYSGNTIYF
CDR3nt: TGTGCCAGCAGCCCTCTCGTATACTCTGGAAACACCATATATTTT

j_gene: TRBJ2-7
d_gene: TRBD1
abundance: NA
v_gene: TRBV4-1
CDR3aa: CASSLKMGQGAYEQYF
CDR3nt: TGCGCCAGCAGCCTGAAAATGGGACAGGGGGCCTACGAGCAGTACTTC

j_gene: TRBJ2-5
d_gene: NA
abundance: many
v_gene: TRBV28
CDR3aa: CASSPALSAAQYF
CDR3nt: TGTGCCAGCAGCCCAGCCCTGAGTGCGGCCCAGTACTTC

j_gene: TRBJ2-7
d_gene: NA
abundance: NA
v_gene: TRBV7-2
CDR3aa: CASSLGGSGYEQHF
CDR3nt: TGTGCCAGCAGCTTAGGAGGGAGTGGGTACGAGCAGCACTTC

j_gene: TRBJ2-5
d_gene: TRBD1
abundance: few
v_gene: TRBV10-3
CDR3aa: CAIRPGTGQETQYF
CDR3nt: TGTGCCATCAGGCCCGGGACAGGACAAGAGACCCAGTACTTC

j_gene: TRBJ1-2
d_gene: NA
abundance: many
v_gene: TRBV5-5
CDR3aa: CASSLVEGVYGYTF
CDR3nt: TGTGCCAGCAGCTTGGTGGAAGGGGTCTATGGCTACACCTTC

j_gene: TRBJ2-1
d_gene: TRBD2
abundance: few
v_gene: TRBV4-2
CDR3aa: CASSSRLAASSYNEQFF
CDR3nt: TGTGCCAGCAGCTCCCGACTAGCGGCAAGCTCCTACAATGAGCAGTTCTTC

j_gene: TRBJ2-2
d_gene: NA
abundance: many
v_gene: TRBV12-3/TRBV12-4
CDR3aa: CASSWAGNTGELFF
CDR3nt: TGTGCCAGCAGTTGGGCAGGGAACACCGGGGAGCTGTTTTTT